The clone carrying this T cell receptor (beta chain) was counted ten times or more. Its antigen is undetermined. CDR1 and CDR2 from the germline V gene are SQVTM and ANQGSEA. The CDR3 has 12 amino acids. The V and J ends lost 7 bases and 3 bases, in that order; junction bases with no gene match: 6. Extraction of total RNA produced a minimum of 5.5 micrograms from each sample. These data originate in a study of blood T cells in healthy people across ages. Next came a second PCR, run for about 7 to 12 cycles, which used a sample-barcoded 5' primer along with a J-beta primer mix. TCRdb called the 5' RACE reads again in MiXCR, with one record for every CDR3 protein. The data hold some 1.6 million distinct CDR3 sequences, with roughly 32% observed a single time. Study results and caveats: Measured against age, TCR beta diversity per million T cells decreased in a roughly linear manner. Diversity was higher, and naive CD4+ cells more numerous, in long-lived donors than in aged donors.

The clonotype comes from a woman aged 30 to 39 in good health. The genes are TRBV29-1 and TRBJ2-7, with 7 bases identical to TRBD1. The sequencing input was blood. The CDR3 region has the DNA TGCAGCGCCCGACAGGGTTACTACGAGCAGTACTTC. Its protein product is CSARQGYYEQYF.